This record covers a single TCR beta chain. The antigen remains undetermined. Using immunoSEQ multiplex PCR, the repertoire was profiled, and TCRdb retains in-frame clones only, with some absent. Here the sample spans about 7,000 clones, approximately 46% being singletons. The sample comes from a study of T cells in localized non-small cell lung cancer. Study outcomes and limitations: Adjacent lung had a median roughly 58 of the 100 largest tumor clones. Increased T cell density in blood showed an association with longer overall survival. It remains possible that heterogeneity exists, since only one tumor region was sequenced. Measurement of T cell clonality placed uninvolved adjacent lung highest, above the level in tumor.

CDR3 length: 13 amino acids. With 6 bases clipped from V and 5 bases from J, the junction kept 5 bases outside the gene matches. Germline loops: CDR1 MNHGY, CDR2 SAAAGT. The specimen comprised lymph node tissue, sampled before any cancer treatment. The TCR originated in a female donor older than 55 with stage I lung adenocarcinoma. This chain joins TRBV6-8 and TRBJ1-2; TRBD1 aligns across 8 bases. CDR3 bases: TGTGCCAGCAGGACAGGGGCTAGGTATGGCTACACCTTC. This translates into CASRTGARYGYTF.